The 26 T cell receptor beta chains below all came from one sample that was sequenced in a study of low-dose radiotherapy and immunotherapy resistance in tumors. Primers targeting TRAV and TRBV primed first-strand cDNA, covering alpha and beta chains. The PCR that amplified TCRs ran for about 18 cycles, relying on a constant-region primer and a V-primer adapter. Each CDR3 protein gets one entry after TCRdb re-called the reads with MiXCR. The profile shows about 30,000 distinct CDR3 sequences, around 47% of them singletons. Regarding time point: after trial treatment. Noted treatment: LDRT plus nivolumab, ipilimumab, low-dose cyclophosphamide and aspirin (RACIN trial). The specimen was PBMCs, collected after low-dose radiotherapy plus immunotherapy. These TCRs come from a male donor with gallbladder cancer.

This clonotype was observed many times. V usage is TRBV7-6 and J usage is TRBJ1-6; D perhaps matches TRBD1 (6 bases). This CDR3 has 14 residues. V was trimmed by 5 bases and J by 7 bases, leaving 12 bases between them. CDR1 is SGHVS and CDR2 is FNYEAQ in the germline V gene. The DNA for the CDR3 is TGTGCCAGCAGCCAAGGACAGCTAAATTCACCCCTCCACTTT. This sequence encodes CASSQGQLNSPLHF.

In regard to this clonotype: The limits of the CDR3 on the DNA are not certain, so only TCRdb's listed CDR3 is given. The genes are TRBV5-5 and TRBJ2-7; TRBD1 was called by the table and not checked on the DNA. Looked up from germline, CDR1 is SGHKS and CDR2 is YYEKEE (reference sequence). Both ends counted, the CDR3 spans 23 residues. The CDR3 spells CASTNQTSMYLCASSSRPNEQYF.

This clonotype was seen at least ten times. The rearrangement joins TRBV29-1 to TRBJ2-1; D gene unclear. CDR1 is SQVTM and CDR2 is ANQGSEA in the germline V gene. The CDR3 has 12 amino acids. The germline V and J ends were trimmed by 6 bases and 3 bases, with 9 bases remaining between them. The CDR3 DNA is TGCAGCGTCCGGGTCAGCTACAATGAGCAGTTCTTC. It is translated as CSVRVSYNEQFF.

The gene calls are TRBV6-2 or TRBV6-3 and TRBJ2-2; 9 nucleotides agree with TRBD2. This CDR3 is 15 amino acids long. V shed 5 bases, J shed 7 bases, and the junction held 8 bases outside the gene matches. CDR1 and CDR2 from the germline V gene are MNHEY and SVGEGT. CDR3 DNA sequence: TGTGCCAGCAGTCAACTGACTAGCGGACGCGGGGAGCTGTTTTTT. As protein: CASSQLTSGRGELFF.

The rearrangement links TRBV5-6 to TRBJ2-5; D is uncertain. CDR1 and CDR2 from the germline V gene are SGHDT and YYEEEE. The CDR3 consists of 14 residues. V gave up 0 bases and J gave up 3 bases, with 9 bases separating them. The CDR3 DNA follows: TGTGCCAGCAGCTTGGGACACCTGGAAGAGACCCAGTACTTC. As protein: CASSLGHLEETQYF. The full variable domain, rest sourced from reference TRBV5-6 and TRBJ2-5, is DAGVTQSPTHLIKTRGQQVTLRCSPKSGHDTVSWYQQALGQGPQFIFQYYEEEERQRGNFPDRFSGHQFPNYSSELNVNALLLGDSALYLCASSLGHLEETQYFGPGTRLLVL.

This clonotype has a single count. The gene calls are TRBV4-2 and TRBJ2-5; 10 bases match TRBD2. CDR3 length: 14 amino acids. Germline CDR1 LGHNA, CDR2 YNFKEQ. CDR3 sequence: CAAGSGGAEETQYF. The CDR3 DNA sequence: TGTGCAGCTGGGAGCGGGGGGGCCGAGGAGACCCAGTACTTC.

V gene TRBV9 combines with J gene TRBJ1-5, with D uncertain. The CDR3 covers 15 residues. Germline V gene data show CDR1 as SGDLS and CDR2 as YYNGEE. With 4 bases removed from V and 0 bases from J, the gap between germline ends came to 11 bases. As DNA, the CDR3 is TGTGCCAGCAGCACCCTGGACGGTAGCAATCAGCCCCAGCATTTT. It translates to CASSTLDGSNQPQHF.

As regards this clonotype: A far larger clone is off by one base, so a read error is likely. The chain joins TRBV13 to TRBJ2-1; tentatively, D is TRBD1 or TRBD2 (5 bases each). CDR1 is PRHDT, CDR2 FYEKMQ, per germline (reference sequence). Trimming removed 2 bases at V and 13 bases at J, with 18 bases between. There are 14 residues in the CDR3. The CDR3 is CASSLLGTPETQFF. The DNA for the CDR3 is TGTGCCAGCAGCTTACTCGGGACGCCCGAGACCCAGTTCTTC.

The rearrangement joins TRBV28 to TRBJ2-7; a weak D match, TRBD1 (6 bases). V was pared by 2 bases and J by 0 bases, with 11 bases between. Looked up from germline, CDR1 is MDHEN and CDR2 is SYDVKM. This CDR3 region has 15 residues. CDR3 DNA sequence: TGTGCCAGCAGTTTAGGCAGGGGCCTCTCCTACGAGCAGTACTTC. Encoded protein: CASSLGRGLSYEQYF.

This chain connects TRBV3-1 to TRBJ2-2; TRBD2 aligns across 8 bases. Looked up from germline, CDR1 is LGHDT and CDR2 is YNNKEL (reference sequence). V was clipped by 0 bases and J by 3 bases; unmatched bases: 6. This CDR3 is 17 amino acids long. CDR3 sequence: CASSQDEREPDTGELFF. The CDR3 DNA follows: TGTGCCAGCAGCCAAGATGAGCGGGAGCCGGACACCGGGGAGCTGTTTTTT.

Concerning this clonotype itself: This likely came from a read error, as a far larger clone is one base away. The gene calls are TRBV5-2 and TRBJ2-1; the D call of TRBD1 is as the table states it, not checked on the DNA. TRBV5-2 represents a pseudogene. The CDR3 is 13 residues long. The DNA of the CDR3 is TGTGCCAGCAGCTACAGCGGTGACGGGGGGCAGTTCTTC. Its translation is CASSYSGDGGQFF.

This rearrangement joins TRBV28 to TRBJ1-2; unclear D gene. V gave up 1 base and J gave up 2 bases, with 5 bases separating them. The CDR3 is 13 amino acids. The germline V gene has CDR1 MDHEN and CDR2 SYDVKM. In nucleotides, the CDR3 is TGTGCCAGCAGTTTATCAGGAAACTATGGCTACACCTTC. Its protein is CASSLSGNYGYTF.

This rearrangement joins TRBV29-1 to TRBJ2-7; TRBD1 or TRBD2 may be the D gene (5 bases each). The V gene lost 3 bases and the J gene lost 5 bases, with 8 bases spanning the gap. The CDR3 contains 11 residues. Germline V gene data show CDR1 as SQVTM and CDR2 as ANQGSEA. CDR3 nucleotides: TGCAGCGTTGATTGGGGGAACGAGCAGTACTTC. Protein product: CSVDWGNEQYF.

This clonotype ranks as medium-sized. This chain uses TRBV5-6 with TRBJ2-1; 15 bases fit TRBD2. J was trimmed by 7 bases and V by 4 bases; bases with no gene match: 9. The V gene's germline CDR1 is SGHDT and CDR2 YYEEEE. The CDR3 spans 17 residues. The chain's CDR3 is CASSSGLAGGSVNEQFF. DNA for the CDR3: TGTGCCAGCAGCAGTGGACTAGCGGGAGGGTCTGTGAATGAGCAGTTCTTC. The variable domain in full, completed from reference TRBV5-6 and TRBJ2-1, reads DAGVTQSPTHLIKTRGQQVTLRCSPKSGHDTVSWYQQALGQGPQFIFQYYEEEERQRGNFPDRFSGHQFPNYSSELNVNALLLGDSALYLCASSSGLAGGSVNEQFFGPGTRLTVL.

The CDR3 loop is CASSSGRHPYEQYF. The CDR3 DNA is TGTGCCAGCAGCTCGGGAAGACACCCTTACGAGCAGTACTTC. The rearrangement joins TRBV7-6 to TRBJ2-7, with D possibly matching TRBD2 (5 bases). Germline values: CDR1 SGHVS, CDR2 FNYEAQ. Trimming took 4 bases from V and 4 from J, leaving 14 bases between them. This CDR3 has 14 amino acids.

This clonotype was observed many times. The rearrangement joins TRBV19 to TRBJ2-5, with D perhaps matching TRBD1 (5 bases). With 6 bases removed from V and 10 bases from J, the gap between germline ends came to 15 bases. CDR1 LNHDA and CDR2 SQIVND come from the germline V gene (reference sequence). The CDR3 runs 12 residues. CDR3 amino acids: CASSTRQGFQYF. DNA of the CDR3: TGTGCCAGTAGCACGCGCCAGGGATTCCAGTACTTC. Using reference TRBV19 and TRBJ2-5 for the parts outside the CDR3, the full variable domain is DGGITQSPKYLFRKEGQNVTLSCEQNLNHDAMYWYRQDPGQGLRLIYYSQIVNDFQKGDIAEGYSVSREKKESFPLTVTSAQKNPTAFYLCASSTRQGFQYFGPGTRLLVL.

Only one count was recorded for this clonotype. The likely explanation is a read error, given a far larger clone one base away. The V call is TRBV1, the J call TRBJ2-5. TRBV1 is a known pseudogene. The CDR3 is made up of 13 amino acids. Here the CDR3 DNA reads TGCGCCAGCAGGAAGGAGTACGAAGAGACCCAGTACTTC. Translated: CASRKEYEETQYF.

The V and J genes are TRBV19 and TRBJ1-5; a possible D gene is TRBD1 (6 bases). Deletions cut 4 bases from V and 3 bases from J, with 16 bases between. Germline lookup yields CDR1 LNHDA and CDR2 SQIVND (reference sequence). CDR3 size: 16 residues. The CDR3 sequence is CASSTSRQADNQPQHF. CDR3 nucleotide sequence: TGTGCCAGTAGTACATCACGACAGGCCGACAATCAGCCCCAGCATTTT.

Comments on this clonotype: This likely stems from a read error, as it lies one base from a far larger clone. The V gene is TRBV28, the J gene TRBJ2-1; TRBD1 or TRBD2 may be the D gene (6 bases each). CDR3 length: 15 amino acids. V was trimmed by 6 bases and J by 13 bases, leaving 25 bases between them. CDR1 MDHEN and CDR2 SYDVKM come from the germline V gene. In DNA, the CDR3 is TGTGCCAGCAGCCCAGGGGAGGTAGCCAAAAACATTCAGTTCTTC. Amino acids: CASSPGEVAKNIQFF.

By sample fraction, this clonotype is medium-sized (0.01 to 0.1%). One junction end does not reproduce the germline sequence, and a read error may be involved. The chain has TRBV6-2 or TRBV6-3 and TRBJ2-2, with D perhaps matching TRBD1 (6 bases). This CDR3 region has 15 residues. Germline loops: CDR1 MNHEY, CDR2 SVGEGT. This CDR3 reads CASSESPGAAGELFF. DNA for the CDR3: TGCGCCAGCAGTGAGTCCCCAGGGGCAGCCGGGGAGCTGTTTTTT.

The chain is built from TRBV23-1 and TRBJ2-1, with D perhaps being TRBD1 or TRBD2 (5 bases each). TRBV23-1 qualifies as an ORF whose function is uncertain. This CDR3 contains 16 residues. Trimming removed 6 bases from V and 3 bases from J, with 18 bases in between. The CDR3 coding sequence is TGCGCCAGCAGCCCCGGGGCCCATGGGCACTACAATGAGCAGTTCTTC. Protein product: CASSPGAHGHYNEQFF.

Regarding this clonotype: The likely explanation is a read error, given a far larger clone one base away. The chain links TRBV13 to TRBJ2-5, with 8 bases aligning to TRBD2. The CDR3 is 16 residues long. V was clipped by 5 bases and J by 3 bases; unmatched bases: 11. From germline, CDR1 is PRHDT and CDR2 FYEKMQ (reference sequence). The CDR3 spells CASSKAPGGGKETQYF. CDR3 in DNA: TGTGCCAGCAGCAAGGCCCCGGGGGGGGGAAAAGAGACCCAGTACTTC.

The V and J genes are TRBV5-6 and TRBJ1-2; D unclear. V shed 1 base and J shed 3 bases, with 16 bases lying between them. This CDR3 region has 16 residues. Per the germline V gene, CDR1 is SGHDT and CDR2 is YYEEEE. CDR3: CASSLSGRSRDYGYTF. CDR3 bases: TGTGCCAGCAGCTTGTCGGGCAGGTCGCGAGACTATGGCTACACCTTC.

Of note for this clonotype: This likely stems from a read error, as it lies one base from a far larger clone. The chain recombines TRBV5-1 with TRBJ2-7, with 8 bases aligning to TRBD2. The CDR3 length is 14 residues. Germline CDR1 is SGHRS and CDR2 is YFSETQ. V shed 5 bases, J shed 7 bases, and the junction held 11 bases outside the gene matches. The CDR3 DNA follows: TGCGCCAGCAGATCCACTAGCGGACCCAATGAGCAGTACTTC. This sequence encodes CASRSTSGPNEQYF.

The gene calls are TRBV7-3 and TRBJ2-1; 15 nucleotides match TRBD2. The CDR3 loop spans 16 amino acids. From germline, CDR1 is SGHTA and CDR2 FQGTGA. V was pared by 2 bases and J by 6 bases, with 2 bases of the junction left unmatched. CDR3 protein: CASSLGTSGGSNEQFF. CDR3 nucleotide sequence: TGTGCCAGCAGCTTAGGGACTAGCGGGGGGTCCAATGAGCAGTTCTTC.

This clonotype appeared a single time. The chain employs TRBV28 and TRBJ2-6; 8 bases are a match to TRBD2. J lost 0 bases, V lost 11 bases, and 6 bases had no gene match. There are 15 residues in the CDR3. CDR1 is MDHEN and CDR2 is SYDVKM in the germline V gene. This CDR3 reads CASGGAHSGANVLTF. The CDR3 DNA reads TGTGCCTCCGGGGGGGCCCACTCTGGGGCCAACGTCCTGACTTTC.